These 7 T cell receptor beta chains were sequenced from one sample in a study of T-cell memory formation after mild COVID-19. TCRdb used MiXCR to reprocess the 5' RACE reads, holding one entry per CDR3 protein. The sample has about 400,000 distinct CDR3 sequences; 23% are singletons. Sequencing input: PBMCs or a T cell subset sorted from them (not recorded which). The receptors shown here come from an adult woman who had mild COVID-19 (a few samples of this study predate the infection). Cell type and time point are not known.

The rearrangement uses TRBV12-3 or TRBV12-4 and TRBJ2-2; 8 positions agree with TRBD1. The CDR3 spans 16 residues. V lost 3 bases and J lost 6; bases outside the gene matches: 9. The CDR3 DNA sequence: TGTGCCAGCAGTTTTGTAGGGACAGGTCACCCCGGGGAGCTGTTTTTT. Its protein product is CASSFVGTGHPGELFF.

The V and J genes are TRBV20-1 and TRBJ1-1; D possibly corresponds to TRBD1 (6 bases). Germline CDR1 and CDR2: DFQATT and SNEGSKA (reference sequence). There are 16 residues in the CDR3. V lost 4 bases and J 0 bases, leaving 18 bases between the germline ends. DNA of the CDR3: TGCAGTGCTAAAGGAAACAGGGCCCTGATGAACACTGAAGCTTTCTTT. Amino acids: CSAKGNRALMNTEAFF.

In its sample, this clonotype was seen a few times. V usage is TRBV6-4 and J usage is TRBJ2-1, with 9 bases aligning to TRBD1. From germline, CDR1 is MRHNA and CDR2 SNTAGT. This CDR3 contains 16 residues. The trim removed 0 bases at V and 4 bases at J, leaving 4 bases unmatched. CDR3 coding DNA: TGTGCCAGCAGTGACTCGAACAGGGGGCAATACAATGAGCAGTTCTTC. Translating gives CASSDSNRGQYNEQFF.

This rearrangement joins TRBV5-6 to TRBJ2-1; D is undetermined. The CDR3 extends over 12 amino acids. The V gene lost 3 bases and the J gene lost 9 bases, with 10 bases spanning the gap. CDR1 and CDR2 from the germline V gene are SGHDT and YYEEEE. Written as DNA, the CDR3 is TGTGCCAGCAGCTCCTCAGGTAGTGAGCAGTTCTTC. Amino acid sequence: CASSSSGSEQFF. Full variable domain (rest looked up from reference TRBV5-6 and TRBJ2-1): DAGVTQSPTHLIKTRGQQVTLRCSPKSGHDTVSWYQQALGQGPQFIFQYYEEEERQRGNFPDRFSGHQFPNYSSELNVNALLLGDSALYLCASSSSGSEQFFGPGTRLTVL.

The gene calls are TRBV5-4 and TRBJ1-4; D gene unclear. The V gene lost 4 bases and the J gene lost 3 bases, with 10 bases spanning the gap. Germline V gene lookup returns CDR1 SGHNT and CDR2 YYREEE (reference sequence). This CDR3 is built from 14 residues. The chain's CDR3 is CASSLIGPNEKLFF. DNA of the CDR3: TGTGCCAGCAGCCTGATTGGGCCTAATGAAAAACTGTTTTTT.

CDR3 residues: CASGPPGPYEQYF. The CDR3 coding sequence is TGTGCCTCAGGCCCCCCAGGACCGTACGAGCAGTACTTC. The rearrangement joins TRBV27 to TRBJ2-7; D is uncertain. The CDR3 consists of 13 residues. V was pared by 11 bases and J by 4 bases, with 18 bases between. Germline lookup yields CDR1 MNHEY and CDR2 SMNVEV (reference sequence).

This clonotype was detected a few times. The chain combines TRBV11-2 with TRBJ2-2; D perhaps matches TRBD2 (6 bases). CDR1 is SGHAT and CDR2 is FQNNGV in the germline V gene. The CDR3 sequence is 17 residues long. Trimming removed 3 bases from V and 0 bases from J, with 14 bases in between. In DNA form, the CDR3 reads TGTGCCAGCAGCTTTCCCCCCCCGGGGGCGAACACCGGGGAGCTGTTTTTT. The encoded protein is CASSFPPPGANTGELFF. The full variable domain, its missing parts supplied by reference TRBV11-2 and TRBJ2-2, is EAGVAQSPRYKIIEKRQSVAFWCNPISGHATLYWYQQILGQGPKLLIQFQNNGVVDDSQLPKDRFSAERLKGVDSTLKIQPAKLEDSAVYLCASSFPPPGANTGELFFGEGSRLTVL.